Listed below are T cell receptor beta chains from one sample, sequenced in a study of T cell responses to AZD1222 COVID-19 vaccine. Sequenced by immunoSEQ multiplex PCR; TCRdb stores in-frame clones only, minus some. Of about 110,000 clones in the sample, 94% were seen once. The material sequenced was peripheral blood, taken 28 days after the second AZD1222 dose. These receptors were obtained from an adult who received the AZD1222 COVID-19 vaccine. The CDR3 runs from the conserved cysteine through the conserved F or W. The order of the fields is clone size, V gene, J gene, D gene, CDR3 DNA, CDR3 protein. D genes are given only for firm matches. Only part of the rows carry a size: once, few, many, or a class if the clone is expanded.

medium-sized	TRBV6-5	TRBJ1-2	-	TGTGCCAGCAGCAAACAGGGAGGGGGCTACACCTTC	CASSKQGGGYTF
-	TRBV5-4	TRBJ1-6	-	TGTGCCAGCAGCTTGGGCGGAGGAACCTATAATTCACCCCTCCACTTT	CASSLGGGTYNSPLHF
-	TRBV15	TRBJ2-3	TRBD2	TGTGCCACCAGCAGAGCGTCGGGACTACGCTGGGTGGATACGCAGTATTTT	CATSRASGLRWVDTQYF
-	TRBV5-6	TRBJ1-1	-	TGTGCCAGCAGCTTGATGAGCACTGAAGCTTTCTTT	CASSLMSTEAFF
once	TRBV3-1/TRBV3-2	TRBJ2-7	TRBD1	TGTGCCAGCAGCCAGGGACAGGGGTACGTCTACGAGCAGTACTTC	CASSQGQGYVYEQYF
-	TRBV24-1	TRBJ1-2	TRBD1	TGTGCCACCAGTGATGGGGGACAGGCGGACGGTGGCTACACCTTC	CATSDGGQADGGYTF
-	TRBV7-2	TRBJ2-4	-	TGTGCCAGCAGCCCGAGGGGATTTGGCAAAAACATTCAGTACTTC	CASSPRGFGKNIQYF
-	TRBV5-1	TRBJ1-1	-	TGCGCCAGCAGCTTAACGATGATGAACACTGAAGCTTTCTTT	CASSLTMMNTEAFF
-	TRBV7-9	TRBJ2-2	-	TGTGCCAGCAGCTCCGCCGAAGGCAGGAACACCGGGGAGCTGTTTTTT	CASSSAEGRNTGELFF
-	TRBV6-8	TRBJ1-2	TRBD1	TGTGCCAGCACCCGGGACAGGGAGGAAGCCAACTATGGCTACACCTTC	CASTRDREEANYGYTF
-	TRBV20-1	TRBJ2-3	TRBD2	TGCAGTGCTAGTCGACTAGCGGGTAACACAGATACGCAGTATTTT	CSASRLAGNTDTQYF
few	TRBV6-5	TRBJ1-3	-	TGTGCCAGCAGCCGTGTGGAAGGGAACACCATATATTTT	CASSRVEGNTIYF
-	TRBV23-1	TRBJ1-1	TRBD1	TGCGCCAGCAGTAAACGACAGGGGACGACTGAAGCTTTCTTT	CASSKRQGTTEAFF
-	TRBV29-1	TRBJ2-1	-	TGCAGCGTAGTAGGGGGGGGAGCGATCTGGTACAATGAGCAGTTCTTC	CSVVGGGAIWYNEQFF
-	TRBV5-1	TRBJ2-2	-	TGCGCCAGCAGCTTGGTAGGGGAGACGACCGGGGAGCTGTTTTTT	CASSLVGETTGELFF
-	TRBV11-2	TRBJ2-7	-	TGTGCCAGCAGCTCCCATATAGGCAGGGTGATCCACGAGCAGTACTTC	CASSSHIGRVIHEQYF
-	TRBV11-3	TRBJ2-7	-	TGTGCCAGCACCCCGAAATCGGGTTACGAGCAGTACTTC	CASTPKSGYEQYF